Listed below are T cell receptor beta chains from one sample, sequenced in a study of cytomegalovirus exposure and HLA in healthy donors. Clones were sequenced by immunoSEQ multiplex PCR, and TCRdb holds only the in-frame ones, with some missing. The sample lists hundreds of thousands of clones; 82% were seen once. The sequencing input was PBMCs. Source of these receptors: a man aged 35-49 years in good health and CMV-seropositive. Each CDR3 is given with its conserved first and last residue. The D gene is left open where the match is weak. Size tells how often a clone was seen (once, few, many) or the class of an expanded clone, and some rows leave it out.

v_gene	d_gene	abundance	j_gene	CDR3nt	CDR3aa
TRBV11-2	TRBD1	-	TRBJ1-1	TGCGCCAGCAGCTCCTCGGGGACAGTGAACACTGAAGCTTTCTTT	CASSSSGTVNTEAFF
TRBV7-6	TRBD2	-	TRBJ2-5	TGTGCCAGCAGCGTCGGACTAGCGGGAGCAGAGACCCAGTACTTC	CASSVGLAGAETQYF
TRBV30	-	-	TRBJ1-6	TGTGCCTGGACAGGCTCCTATAATTCACCCCTCCACTTT	CAWTGSYNSPLHF
TRBV30	TRBD1	-	TRBJ1-2	TGTGCCTGGAGATACTCCACAGGGGTCTCTGGCTACACCTTC	CAWRYSTGVSGYTF
TRBV10-2	TRBD2	once	TRBJ2-5	TGCGCCAGCAGGGATAGCGGGAGGCAAGAGACCCAGTACTTC	CASRDSGRQETQYF
TRBV28	-	-	TRBJ1-1	TGTGCCAGCAGTTTACCCAGCCGGGTCTCCGGGGAAGCTTTCTTT	CASSLPSRVSGEAFF
TRBV5-5	-	-	TRBJ1-5	TGTGCCAGCAGCTTGGGGCCAGGGCCTAGGAATCAGCCCCAGCATTTT	CASSLGPGPRNQPQHF
TRBV5-4	TRBD2	-	TRBJ2-1	TGTGCCAGCAGCGGCGGACTAGCGGGAGGGACCTCCTACAATGAGCAGTTCTTC	CASSGGLAGGTSYNEQFF
TRBV5-1	-	once	TRBJ2-6	TGCGCCAGCAGCTTGGCTGGTCAGGCCCTCTCTGGGGCCAACGTCCTGACTTTC	CASSLAGQALSGANVLTF
TRBV30	TRBD2	-	TRBJ2-1	TGTGCCTCCACCGGGGCGGGAGAGCTAGGTGAGCAGTTCTTC	CASTGAGELGEQFF
TRBV13	-	few	TRBJ1-2	TGTGCCAGCAGCCCGACCATAGGGACCCGGGTCATGGGGGGAGGCTACACCTTC	CASSPTIGTRVMGGGYTF
TRBV5-1	-	-	TRBJ2-1	TGCGCCAGCAGCCATAGCAATGAGCAGTTCTTC	CASSHSNEQFF
TRBV11-2	-	-	TRBJ1-1	TGTGCCAGCAGCTCCGTTGGTCACTCGAACACTGAAGCTTTCTTT	CASSSVGHSNTEAFF
TRBV7-9	-	once	TRBJ2-5	TGTGCCAGCAGCTTCCCAGACAGGTCGCAAGAGACCCAGTACTTC	CASSFPDRSQETQYF
TRBV29-1	TRBD1	-	TRBJ2-1	TGCAGCGTTGAAGATAGAGATTCAGGGGGCTACAATGAGCAGTTCTTC	CSVEDRDSGGYNEQFF
TRBV7-3	-	-	TRBJ1-2	TGTGCCAGCAGCTTAGGAGCTGGCTATGGCTACACCTTC	CASSLGAGYGYTF
TRBV5-1	-	-	TRBJ2-4	TGCGCCAGCAGCTTGGGAGGGCTGAAAAACATTCAGTACTTC	CASSLGGLKNIQYF
TRBV19	TRBD2	few	TRBJ2-7	TGTGCCAGTAGTATAGGAGGGCAGGGCGGGAGTCCCTACGAGCAGTACTTC	CASSIGGQGGSPYEQYF
TRBV2	-	few	TRBJ1-1	TGTGCCAGGGGGCCAAACACTGAAGCTTTCTTT	CARGPNTEAFF
TRBV7-3	TRBD2	few	TRBJ2-2	TGTGCCAGCAGCTTAGGGACTAGCGGGACCGGGGAGCTGTTTTTT	CASSLGTSGTGELFF
TRBV18	TRBD2	-	TRBJ2-3	TGTGCCAGCTCACCACTGGGACTAGCGTGGTCGGCAGATACGCAGTATTTT	CASSPLGLAWSADTQYF
TRBV9	TRBD2	-	TRBJ2-1	TGTGCCAGCAGCGTAGCTACAAGTAGCGGGAGTAGAAATGAGCAGTTCTTC	CASSVATSSGSRNEQFF
TRBV7-2	TRBD1	-	TRBJ1-5	TGTGCCAGCAGCTTCGGGACAGCCACTAATCAGCCCCAGCATTTT	CASSFGTATNQPQHF
TRBV6-7	-	few	TRBJ1-1	TGTGCCAGCAGTTATAAGTGGGCAGGGGACCTGCAACGATATATGAACACTGAAGCTTTCTTT	CASSYKWAGDLQRYMNTEAFF
TRBV5-1	TRBD1	-	TRBJ2-3	TGCGCCAGCAGCTTGGTCAGGGGGATTACAGATACGCAGTATTTT	CASSLVRGITDTQYF
TRBV6-4	TRBD1	-	TRBJ2-1	TGTGCCAGCAGTATCCGGCAGGGGGCGAAATACAATGAGCAGTTCTTC	CASSIRQGAKYNEQFF
TRBV7-6	TRBD1	once	TRBJ1-1	TGTGCCAGCAGCTTATCCCAGGGACAGTTGAACACTGAAGCTTTCTTT	CASSLSQGQLNTEAFF
TRBV2	TRBD2	-	TRBJ2-2	TGTGCCAGCAGTAGACTAGCTTCGAACACCGGGGAGCTGTTTTTT	CASSRLASNTGELFF
TRBV6-5	TRBD2	-	TRBJ2-5	TGTGCCAGCAGTTTTGTACGACTAGCGGGGAGGGAGACCCAGTACTTC	CASSFVRLAGRETQYF
TRBV5-4	TRBD2	-	TRBJ2-1	TGTGCCAGCAGCTCCGGGGGACTACACAATGAGCAGTTCTTC	CASSSGGLHNEQFF
TRBV7-6	-	few	TRBJ2-5	TGTGCCAGCAGCTTAGGGGCCGGGATGGGGGAGACCCAGTACTTC	CASSLGAGMGETQYF
TRBV6-1	TRBD1	-	TRBJ1-5	TGTGCCAGCAGTAGGGACAGGCCCGCTCAGCCCCAGCATTTT	CASSRDRPAQPQHF
TRBV6-1	-	-	TRBJ1-2	TGTGCCAGCAGTGAACTATACAGGACTAACTATGGCTACACCTTC	CASSELYRTNYGYTF
TRBV29-1	TRBD1	-	TRBJ2-1	TGCAGCGTTGAAGGGGAGGCAGGGGGCCTGGCGAGCTCCTACAATGAGCAGTTCTTC	CSVEGEAGGLASSYNEQFF
TRBV5-6	-	-	TRBJ1-1	TGTGCCAGCAGCTCCGGACTGGCGGGCAGGAGGGGCACTGAAGCTTTCTTT	CASSSGLAGRRGTEAFF
TRBV6-5	-	once	TRBJ1-5	TGTGCCAGCAGTCCACAGGGAAGGGGCCAGCCCCAGCATTTT	CASSPQGRGQPQHF
TRBV11-2	TRBD1	-	TRBJ2-7	TGTGCCAGCAGCTTGGGTGGGACAGGGTATGACGAGCAGTACTTC	CASSLGGTGYDEQYF
TRBV7-8	-	-	TRBJ1-4	TGTGCCAGCAGCTTAGCAGGCCGGAGAACTGCAACTAATGAAAAACTGTTTTTT	CASSLAGRRTATNEKLFF
TRBV29-1	TRBD1	-	TRBJ2-7	TGCAGCGTCGTACCCGCCGGGACAGTGACCTCCTACGAGCAGTACTTC	CSVVPAGTVTSYEQYF
TRBV6-1	-	-	TRBJ2-7	TGTGCCAGCAGCGACGCAAGTAGGGGGACCTACGAGCAGTACTTC	CASSDASRGTYEQYF
TRBV7-6	TRBD1	many	TRBJ1-3	TGTGCCAGCAGCGGGACAGGCTCTGGAAACACCATATATTTT	CASSGTGSGNTIYF
TRBV4-1	TRBD1	-	TRBJ1-2	TGCGCCAGCAGCCTGACAGGGGATTATGGCTACACCTTC	CASSLTGDYGYTF
TRBV7-2	-	-	TRBJ2-2	TGTGCCAGCAGGAGTGTAGCTGGGAGCGGGGAGCTGTTTTTT	CASRSVAGSGELFF
TRBV5-1	TRBD1	few	TRBJ2-2	TGCGCCAGCAGCCCGCCGGGGACAGGGGGCACCGGGGAGCTGTTTTTT	CASSPPGTGGTGELFF
TRBV5-1	TRBD1	-	TRBJ2-2	TGCGCCAGCAGTCAAGGGGGCGCGAACACCGGGGAGCTGTTTTTT	CASSQGGANTGELFF
TRBV9	-	-	TRBJ2-2	TGTGCCAGCAGCGTTGACTGGGACACCGGGGAGCTGTTTTTT	CASSVDWDTGELFF
TRBV30	-	-	TRBJ2-4	TGTGCCTGGAGTGTTGGTAGGGGAAATGACAAAAACATTCAGTACTTC	CAWSVGRGNDKNIQYF
TRBV19	TRBD1	-	TRBJ1-1	TGTGCCACTTCCGACAGGGATCGTGAAGCTTTCTTT	CATSDRDREAFF
TRBV4-2	-	once	TRBJ2-7	TGTGCCAGCAGCCAAGAGTACCGCTACTCCTACGAGCAGTACTTC	CASSQEYRYSYEQYF
TRBV7-2	-	-	TRBJ2-2	TGTGCCAGCAGCTTCAACACCAACACCGGGGAGCTGTTTTTT	CASSFNTNTGELFF